The 18 T cell receptor beta chains presented below share a single source sample, sequenced in a study of OX40 agonist ivuxolimab in advanced cancers. Only in-frame clones appear in the TCRdb table, and some are missing; sequencing was by immunoSEQ multiplex PCR. The table includes 20,000 or so clones, roughly 85% detected once. The sample in question was CD4+ or CD8+ T cells sorted from blood, obtained in a trial of the OX40 agonist ivuxolimab. The receptors come from an adult with an advanced solid tumor such as melanoma, head and neck, liver or kidney cancer.

The chain joins TRBV27 to TRBJ2-7; D may be TRBD2 (5 bases). Trimming pared 8 bases from V and 0 bases from J, leaving 8 bases between. Germline V lookup: CDR1 MNHEY, CDR2 SMNVEV (reference sequence). This CDR3 spans 12 amino acids. CDR3 sequence (DNA): TGTGCCAGCCTGGGAGCCTCCTACGAGCAGTACTTC. Translation gives CASLGASYEQYF.

The rearrangement links TRBV6-1 to TRBJ1-2; D unclear. Trimming left V 1 base short and J 5 bases short, with 8 bases between. The CDR3 covers 13 residues. The germline gives CDR1 MNHNS, CDR2 SASEGT. The CDR3 sequence is CASSEGLFYGYTF. DNA of the CDR3: TGTGCCAGCAGTGAAGGACTTTTTTATGGCTACACCTTC.

This clone is medium-sized. The chain couples TRBV6-1 to TRBJ2-7; D unclear. The CDR3 consists of 13 residues. The germline V gene has CDR1 MNHNS and CDR2 SASEGT. Trimming took off 4 bases at V and 5 bases at J, with 12 bases between the two ends. CDR3 bases: TGTGCCAGCAGTGCCGTATGGCATGACGAGCAGTACTTC. Encoded protein: CASSAVWHDEQYF.

J is TRBJ2-5 and V is TRBV7-9; 11 nucleotides align to TRBD2. CDR3 length: 16 residues. The V gene's germline CDR1 is SEHNR and CDR2 FQNEAQ (reference sequence). The junction had 6 bases not matched to a gene; V was cut back by 5 bases and J by 1 base. CDR3 region: CASSAPGLAAQETQYF. In DNA, the CDR3 is TGTGCCAGCAGCGCCCCGGGACTAGCGGCCCAAGAGACCCAGTACTTC.

The chain has TRBV7-2 and TRBJ1-2; weak D call: TRBD1 (6 bases). The CDR3 is made up of 14 amino acids. Germline V gene lookup returns CDR1 SGHTA and CDR2 FQGNSA. The V gene lost 5 bases and the J gene lost 1 base, with 11 bases spanning the gap. The DNA of the CDR3 is TGTGCCAGCAGCCCGGGACATCTTAACTATGGCTACACCTTC. Translated: CASSPGHLNYGYTF.

The sample holds a few counts of this clone. V is TRBV6-1 and J is TRBJ1-5; TRBD1 might be the D (5 bases). The CDR3 consists of 14 residues. The V end lost 4 bases, the J end lost 2 bases, and 9 bases lay between the germline ends. The germline CDR1 and CDR2 sequences are MNHNS and SASEGT. The CDR3 DNA reads TGTGCCAGCAGTGGGCGGGGGGGCAATCAGCCCCAGCATTTT. Amino acids: CASSGRGGNQPQHF.

CDR3 bases: TGTGCCAGCAGACCTACAGAGAGGGGGTCCTACGAGCAGTACTTC. Its protein is CASRPTERGSYEQYF. The gene calls are TRBV27 and TRBJ2-7; D is perhaps TRBD1 (6 bases). Germline assignment: CDR1 MNHEY and CDR2 SMNVEV (reference sequence). Trimming pared 6 bases from V and 1 base from J, leaving 16 bases between. This CDR3 region has 15 residues.

This clone is a singleton in its sample. J is TRBJ1-1 and V is TRBV7-9, with TRBD1 matching 10 bases. V was pared by 5 bases and J by 5 bases, with 8 bases of the junction left unmatched. The CDR3 spans 15 residues. CDR1 is SEHNR, CDR2 FQNEAQ, per germline (reference sequence). The CDR3 DNA reads TGTGCCAGCAGCCCGGGAGACAGGGGGCATACTGAAGCTTTCTTT. This encodes CASSPGDRGHTEAFF.

DNA for the CDR3: TGCGCCAGCAGCCAAGCTATAACAGAGAACACTGAAGCTTTCTTT. This codes for CASSQAITENTEAFF. The chain is built from TRBV4-1 and TRBJ1-1; D unclear. Per the germline V gene, CDR1 is MGHRA and CDR2 is YSYEKL. V was pared by 1 base and J by 1 base, with 10 bases between. The CDR3 spans 15 residues.

This clone has just one count. V gene TRBV10-3 combines with J gene TRBJ2-1; D remains ambiguous. Germline CDR1 and CDR2: ENHRY and SYGVKD. CDR3 length: 17 amino acids. Trimming took 3 bases from V and 4 from J, leaving 19 bases between them. In DNA form, the CDR3 reads TGTGCCATCAGTGATAGCCCGCATAGGACGTATTACAATGAGCAGTTCTTC. Its translation: CAISDSPHRTYYNEQFF.

This chain uses TRBV11-2 with TRBJ2-1; D possibly corresponds to TRBD1 (5 bases). Germline CDR1 and CDR2: SGHAT and FQNNGV. The CDR3 contains 12 residues. Trimming took off 2 bases at V and 8 bases at J, with 7 bases between the two ends. The CDR3 nucleotides are TGTGCCAGCAGCTTACTCAGGGATGAGCAGTTCTTC. Residues: CASSLLRDEQFF.

The rearrangement links TRBV18 to TRBJ1-2; D might be TRBD1 (5 bases). The germline V gene encodes CDR1 KGHSH and CDR2 LQKENI. The CDR3 totals 17 residues. The ends were cut back, 3 bases at V and 4 bases at J, with 21 bases in the middle. CDR3 in amino acids: CASSPAQETDFVYGYTF. The CDR3 bases are TGTGCCAGCTCACCGGCACAGGAGACCGATTTCGTCTATGGCTACACCTTC.

The J gene is TRBJ2-3, the V gene TRBV6-6; D may be TRBD1 (6 bases). V was trimmed by 1 base and J by 6 bases, leaving 11 bases between them. This CDR3 comprises 14 residues. Germline CDR1 reads MNHNY; CDR2 reads SVGAGI (reference sequence). The CDR3 here is CASSYFGQLDTQYF. For the CDR3, the DNA is TGTGCCAGCAGTTACTTCGGACAGCTCGATACGCAGTATTTT.

The chain employs TRBV10-3 and TRBJ2-3, with a weak D call TRBD1 (6 bases). Germline values: CDR1 ENHRY, CDR2 SYGVKD. The CDR3 runs to 15 residues. V lost 7 bases, J lost 3 bases, and 17 bases lay in between. DNA for the CDR3: TGTGCCATCAAACCCCAGGGGTTTGGTACAGATACGCAGTATTTT. Its protein is CAIKPQGFGTDTQYF.

The chain carries TRBV28 and TRBJ2-3; D is unclear. Trimming took off 1 base at V and 6 bases at J, with 11 bases between the two ends. CDR1 and CDR2 (germline): MDHEN, SYDVKM. The CDR3 contains 14 residues. As DNA, the CDR3 is TGTGCCAGCAGTTTATCTGGAATACACGATACGCAGTATTTT. Amino acids: CASSLSGIHDTQYF.

The V and J genes are TRBV7-9 and TRBJ2-6; unclear D gene. Between the trimmed V and J ends, which lost 4 bases and 3 bases, there was a span of 22 bases. Germline loops: CDR1 SEHNR, CDR2 FQNEAQ (reference sequence). The CDR3 has 19 amino acids. For the CDR3, the DNA is TGTGCCAGCAGCTCTAAACCGGAACCAGGAGAAGATGGGGCCAACGTCCTGACTTTC. This codes for CASSSKPEPGEDGANVLTF.

V is TRBV7-9 and J is TRBJ1-4; TRBD1 matches at 7 bases. The V gene's germline CDR1 is SEHNR and CDR2 FQNEAQ (reference sequence). J was trimmed by 6 bases and V by 1 base; bases with no gene match: 8. This CDR3 has 16 amino acids. This CDR3 reads CASSLGPGGFDEKLFF. Here the CDR3 DNA reads TGTGCCAGCAGCTTAGGGCCAGGGGGGTTTGATGAAAAACTGTTTTTT.

The chain uses TRBV28 and TRBJ1-1; unclear D gene. CDR3 length equals 13 residues. V was pared by 6 bases and J by 4 bases, with 12 bases between. Germline values: CDR1 MDHEN, CDR2 SYDVKM. In DNA, the CDR3 is TGTGCCAGCAGCTCCCCGGCCCTCACTGAAGCTTTCTTT. It specifies CASSSPALTEAFF.